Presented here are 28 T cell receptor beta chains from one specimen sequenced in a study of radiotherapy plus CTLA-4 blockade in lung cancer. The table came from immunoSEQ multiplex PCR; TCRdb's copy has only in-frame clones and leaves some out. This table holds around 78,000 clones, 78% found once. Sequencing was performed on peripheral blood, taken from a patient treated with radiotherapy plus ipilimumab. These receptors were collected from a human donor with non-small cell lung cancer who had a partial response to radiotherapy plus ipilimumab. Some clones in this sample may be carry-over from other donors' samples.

The CDR3 sequence is CASRSQGTGNTEAFF. CDR3 in DNA: TGTGCCAGCCGCTCCCAGGGGACAGGGAACACTGAAGCTTTCTTT. The gene calls are TRBV28 and TRBJ1-1; 8 bases are shared with TRBD1. V lost 8 bases, J lost 1 base, and 9 bases stayed unmatched. Germline V gene data show CDR1 as MDHEN and CDR2 as SYDVKM. The CDR3 consists of 15 residues.

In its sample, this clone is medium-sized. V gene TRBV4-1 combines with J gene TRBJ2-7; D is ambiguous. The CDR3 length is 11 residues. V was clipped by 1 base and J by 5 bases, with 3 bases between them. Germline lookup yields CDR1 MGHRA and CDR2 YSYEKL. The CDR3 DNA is TGCGCCAGCAGCCAAGTTAACGAGCAGTACTTC. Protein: CASSQVNEQYF.

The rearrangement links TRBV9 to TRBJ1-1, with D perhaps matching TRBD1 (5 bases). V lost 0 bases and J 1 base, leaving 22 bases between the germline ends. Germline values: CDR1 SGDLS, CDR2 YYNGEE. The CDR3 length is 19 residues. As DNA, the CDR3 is TGTGCCAGCAGCGTAGAAGGTCAGGGCTCCAGTACACGGAACACTGAAGCTTTCTTT. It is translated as CASSVEGQGSSTRNTEAFF.

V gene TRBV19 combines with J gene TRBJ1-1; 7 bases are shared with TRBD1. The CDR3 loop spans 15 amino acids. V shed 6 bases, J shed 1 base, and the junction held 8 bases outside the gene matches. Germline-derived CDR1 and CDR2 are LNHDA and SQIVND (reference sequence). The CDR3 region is CASRKTGDGNTEAFF. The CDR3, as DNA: TGTGCCAGTAGGAAAACAGGGGACGGGAACACTGAAGCTTTCTTT.

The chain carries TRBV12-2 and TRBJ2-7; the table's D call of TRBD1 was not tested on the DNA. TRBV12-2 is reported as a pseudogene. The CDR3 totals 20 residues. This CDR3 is CASRLAGLSQGLRPNYEQYF. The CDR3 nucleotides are TGTGCAAGTCGCTTAGCGGGCTTATCCCAGGGGTTACGGCCTAACTACGAGCAGTACTTC.

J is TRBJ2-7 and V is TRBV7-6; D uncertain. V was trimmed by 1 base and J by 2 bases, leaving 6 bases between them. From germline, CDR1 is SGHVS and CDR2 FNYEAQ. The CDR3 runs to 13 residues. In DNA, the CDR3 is TGTGCCAGCAGCTTAGGGCTAGCCTACGAGCAGTACTTC. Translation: CASSLGLAYEQYF.

The CDR3 region has the DNA TGTGCCAGCAGCTTAGCCAGGCCCTCGAACACCGGGGAGCTGTTTTTT. Translation: CASSLARPSNTGELFF. The V and J genes are TRBV7-6 and TRBJ2-2; no clear D. V was clipped by 0 bases and J by 0 bases, with 8 bases between them. Germline-derived CDR1 and CDR2 are SGHVS and FNYEAQ. This CDR3 has 16 amino acids.

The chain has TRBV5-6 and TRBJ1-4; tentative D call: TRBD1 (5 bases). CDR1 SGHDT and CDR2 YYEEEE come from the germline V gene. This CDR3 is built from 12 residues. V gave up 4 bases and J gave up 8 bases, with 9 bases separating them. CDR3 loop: CASSQGWEKLFF. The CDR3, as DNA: TGTGCCAGCAGCCAGGGATGGGAAAAACTGTTTTTT.

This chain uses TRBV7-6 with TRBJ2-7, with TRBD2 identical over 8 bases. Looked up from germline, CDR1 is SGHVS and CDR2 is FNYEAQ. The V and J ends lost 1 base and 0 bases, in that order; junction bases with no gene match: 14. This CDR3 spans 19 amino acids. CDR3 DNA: TGTGCCAGCAGCTTAGTTCCCCCGAGCCTAGCGGGCAGCTCCTACGAGCAGTACTTC. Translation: CASSLVPPSLAGSSYEQYF.

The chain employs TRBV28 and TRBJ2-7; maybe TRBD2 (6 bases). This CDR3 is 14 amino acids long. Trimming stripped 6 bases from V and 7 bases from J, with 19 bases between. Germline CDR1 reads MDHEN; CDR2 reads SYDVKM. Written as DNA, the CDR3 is TGTGCCAGCAGGTTTTTTCAGGAGGGGTTGGAGCAGTACTTC. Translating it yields CASRFFQEGLEQYF.

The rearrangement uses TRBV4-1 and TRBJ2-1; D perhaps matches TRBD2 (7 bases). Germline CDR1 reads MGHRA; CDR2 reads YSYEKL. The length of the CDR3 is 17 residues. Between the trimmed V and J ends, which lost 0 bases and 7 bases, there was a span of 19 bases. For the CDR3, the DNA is TGCGCCAGCAGCCAAGACTTCGGGGGCGGGAGTTGGAATGAGCAGTTCTTC. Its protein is CASSQDFGGGSWNEQFF.

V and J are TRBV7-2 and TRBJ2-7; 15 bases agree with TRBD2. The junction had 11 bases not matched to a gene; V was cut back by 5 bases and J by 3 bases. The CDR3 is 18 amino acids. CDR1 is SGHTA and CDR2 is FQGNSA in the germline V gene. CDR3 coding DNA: TGTGCCAGCAGCAGACCGGGACTAGCGGGGGGCCACTTCTACGAGCAGTACTTC. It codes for CASSRPGLAGGHFYEQYF.

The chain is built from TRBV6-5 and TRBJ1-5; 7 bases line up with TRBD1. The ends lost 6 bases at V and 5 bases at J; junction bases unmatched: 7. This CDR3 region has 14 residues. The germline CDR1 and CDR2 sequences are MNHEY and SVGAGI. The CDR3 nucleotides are TGTGCCAGCAGCCTGGACAGGACCTATCAGCCCCAGCATTTT. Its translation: CASSLDRTYQPQHF.

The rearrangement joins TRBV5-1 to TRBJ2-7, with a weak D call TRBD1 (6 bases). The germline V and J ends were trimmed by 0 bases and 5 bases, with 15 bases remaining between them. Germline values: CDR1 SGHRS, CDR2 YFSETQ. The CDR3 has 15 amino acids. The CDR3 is CASSLAATGLDEQYF. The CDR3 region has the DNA TGCGCCAGCAGCTTGGCCGCGACAGGCCTGGACGAGCAGTACTTC.

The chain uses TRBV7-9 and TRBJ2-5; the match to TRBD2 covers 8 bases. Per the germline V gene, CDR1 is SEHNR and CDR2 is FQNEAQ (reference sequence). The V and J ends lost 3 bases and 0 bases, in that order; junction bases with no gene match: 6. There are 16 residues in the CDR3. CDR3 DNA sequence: TGTGCCAGCAGCTTTTCCGTGACTAGCGACCAAGAGACCCAGTACTTC. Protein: CASSFSVTSDQETQYF. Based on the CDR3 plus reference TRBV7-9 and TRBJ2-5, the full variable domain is DTGVSQNPRHKITKRGQNVTFRCDPISEHNRLYWYRQTLGQGPEFLTYFQNEAQLEKSRLLSDRFSAERPKGSFSTLEIQRTEQGDSAMYLCASSFSVTSDQETQYFGPGTRLLVL.

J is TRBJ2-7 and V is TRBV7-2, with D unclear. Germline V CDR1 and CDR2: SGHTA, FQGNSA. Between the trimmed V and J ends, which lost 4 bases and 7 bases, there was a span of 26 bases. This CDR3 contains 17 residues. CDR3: CASSSGQVNPQSKEQYF. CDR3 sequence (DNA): TGTGCCAGCAGCTCCGGCCAGGTTAACCCTCAGTCCAAGGAGCAGTACTTC.

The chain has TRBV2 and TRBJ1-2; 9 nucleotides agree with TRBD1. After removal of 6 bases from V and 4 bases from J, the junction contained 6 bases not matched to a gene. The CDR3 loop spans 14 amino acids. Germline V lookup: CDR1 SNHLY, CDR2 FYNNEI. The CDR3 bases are TGTGCCAGCAGCAGAACAGGGGGCGGCTATGGCTACACCTTC. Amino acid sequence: CASSRTGGGYGYTF.

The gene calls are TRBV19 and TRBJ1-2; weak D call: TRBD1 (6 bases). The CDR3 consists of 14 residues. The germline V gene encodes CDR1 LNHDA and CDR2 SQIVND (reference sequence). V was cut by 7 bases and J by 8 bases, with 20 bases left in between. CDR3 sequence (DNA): TGTGCCAGTACCGTGACAGGTGCCCCTCGGGGCTACACCTTC. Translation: CASTVTGAPRGYTF.

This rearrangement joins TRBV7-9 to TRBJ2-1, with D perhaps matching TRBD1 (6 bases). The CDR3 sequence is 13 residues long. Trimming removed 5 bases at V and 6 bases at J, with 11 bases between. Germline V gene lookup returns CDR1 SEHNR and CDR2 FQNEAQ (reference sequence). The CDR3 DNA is TGTGCCAGCAGCGAGTCCAGGGGCAATGAGCAGTTCTTC. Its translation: CASSESRGNEQFF. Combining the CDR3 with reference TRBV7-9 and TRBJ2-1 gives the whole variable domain DTGVSQNPRHKITKRGQNVTFRCDPISEHNRLYWYRQTLGQGPEFLTYFQNEAQLEKSRLLSDRFSAERPKGSFSTLEIQRTEQGDSAMYLCASSESRGNEQFFGPGTRLTVL.

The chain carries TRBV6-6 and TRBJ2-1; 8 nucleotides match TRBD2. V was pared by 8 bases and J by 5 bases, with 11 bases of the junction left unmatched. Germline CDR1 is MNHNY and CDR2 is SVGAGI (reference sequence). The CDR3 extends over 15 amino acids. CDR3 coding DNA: TGTGCCAGCGCCCAAAGCGGGAGTAGGAACAATGAGCAGTTCTTC. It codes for CASAQSGSRNNEQFF.

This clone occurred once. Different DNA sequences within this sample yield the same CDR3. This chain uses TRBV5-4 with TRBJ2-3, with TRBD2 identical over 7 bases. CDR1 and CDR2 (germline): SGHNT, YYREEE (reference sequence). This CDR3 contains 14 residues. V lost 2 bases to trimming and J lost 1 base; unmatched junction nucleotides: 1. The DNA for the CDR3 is TGTGCCAGCAGCTTACGGGGGGGCACAGATACGCAGTATTTT. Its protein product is CASSLRGGTDTQYF.

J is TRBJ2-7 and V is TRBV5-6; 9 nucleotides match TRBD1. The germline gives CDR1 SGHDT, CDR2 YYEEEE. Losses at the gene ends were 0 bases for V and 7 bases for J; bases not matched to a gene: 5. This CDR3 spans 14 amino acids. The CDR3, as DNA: TGTGCCAGCAGCTTGGTACAGGGGGCAGGGGAGCAGTACTTC. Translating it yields CASSLVQGAGEQYF.

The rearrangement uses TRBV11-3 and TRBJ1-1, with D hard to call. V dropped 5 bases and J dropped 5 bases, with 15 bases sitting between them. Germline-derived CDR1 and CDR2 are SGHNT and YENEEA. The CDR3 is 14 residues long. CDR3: CASSTRMLRTEAFF. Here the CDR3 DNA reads TGTGCCAGCAGCACCCGGATGCTGAGGACTGAAGCTTTCTTT.

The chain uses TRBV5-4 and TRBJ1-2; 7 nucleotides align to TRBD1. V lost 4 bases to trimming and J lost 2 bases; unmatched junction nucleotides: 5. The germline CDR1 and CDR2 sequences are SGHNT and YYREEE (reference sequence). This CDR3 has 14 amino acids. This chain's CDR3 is CASSVGQRNYGYTF. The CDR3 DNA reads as TGTGCCAGCAGCGTGGGACAGAGAAACTATGGCTACACCTTC. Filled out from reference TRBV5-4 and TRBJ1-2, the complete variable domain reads ETGVTQSPTHLIKTRGQQVTLRCSSQSGHNTVSWYQQALGQGPQFIFQYYREEENGRGNFPPRFSGLQFPNYSSELNVNALELDDSALYLCASSVGQRNYGYTFGSGTRLTVV.

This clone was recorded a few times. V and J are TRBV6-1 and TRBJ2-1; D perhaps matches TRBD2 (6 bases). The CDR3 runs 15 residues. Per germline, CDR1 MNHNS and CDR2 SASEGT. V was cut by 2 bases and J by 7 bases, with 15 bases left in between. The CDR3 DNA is TGTGCCAGCAGTGAATCGGGCGGGATTTGGAATGAGCAGTTCTTC. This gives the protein CASSESGGIWNEQFF.

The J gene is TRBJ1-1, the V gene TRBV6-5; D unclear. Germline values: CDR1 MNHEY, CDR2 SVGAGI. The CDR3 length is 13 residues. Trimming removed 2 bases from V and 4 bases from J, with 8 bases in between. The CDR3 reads CASSYGLGTEAFF. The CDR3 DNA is TGTGCCAGCAGTTACGGACTTGGCACTGAAGCTTTCTTT.

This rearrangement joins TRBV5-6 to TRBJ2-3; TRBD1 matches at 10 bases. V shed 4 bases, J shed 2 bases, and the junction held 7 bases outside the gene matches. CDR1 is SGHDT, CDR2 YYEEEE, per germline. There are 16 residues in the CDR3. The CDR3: CASSLGTGANTDTQYF. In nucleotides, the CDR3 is TGTGCCAGCAGCCTGGGGACAGGGGCAAACACAGATACGCAGTATTTT. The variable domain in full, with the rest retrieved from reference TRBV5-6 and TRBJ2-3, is DAGVTQSPTHLIKTRGQQVTLRCSPKSGHDTVSWYQQALGQGPQFIFQYYEEEERQRGNFPDRFSGHQFPNYSSELNVNALLLGDSALYLCASSLGTGANTDTQYFGPGTRLTVL.

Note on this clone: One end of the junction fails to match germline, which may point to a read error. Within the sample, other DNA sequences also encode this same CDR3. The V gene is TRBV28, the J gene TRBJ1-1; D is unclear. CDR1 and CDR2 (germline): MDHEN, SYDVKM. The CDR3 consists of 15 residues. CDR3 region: CASSLYSPTNTEAFF. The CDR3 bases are TGTGCCAGCAGTTTATACAGCCCTACGAACACTGAAGCCTTCTTT. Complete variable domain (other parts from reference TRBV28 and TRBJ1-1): DVKVTQSSRYLVKRTGEKVFLECVQDMDHENMFWYRQDPGLGLRLIYFSYDVKMKEKGDIPEGYSVSREKKERFSLILESASTNQTSMYLCASSLYSPTNTEAFFGQGTRLTVV.